This T cell receptor beta chain appears in the sequencing data of a study of identical twins. TCRdb reprocessed the 5' RACE reads via MiXCR and lists one record per CDR3 protein. Of hundreds of thousands of distinct CDR3 sequences listed, 8.6% were seen once; the top ten hold 0.75% to 1%. CDR1 is SGHDT and CDR2 is YYEEEE in the germline V gene. V dropped 4 bases and J dropped 6; count of bases not matched to a gene: 10. The CDR3 has 15 amino acids. This clonotype was found a few times. This sample also appeared in a second study, on yellow fever vaccine responses in identical twins.

The receptor comes from a woman younger than 30 in good health. The chain uses TRBV5-6 and TRBJ2-3, with TRBD2 matching 8 bases. Sequenced material: PBMCs. CDR3 in amino acids: CASSPTGGARDTQYF. The CDR3 DNA is TGTGCCAGCAGCCCCACGGGAGGGGCGAGGGATACGCAGTATTTT.